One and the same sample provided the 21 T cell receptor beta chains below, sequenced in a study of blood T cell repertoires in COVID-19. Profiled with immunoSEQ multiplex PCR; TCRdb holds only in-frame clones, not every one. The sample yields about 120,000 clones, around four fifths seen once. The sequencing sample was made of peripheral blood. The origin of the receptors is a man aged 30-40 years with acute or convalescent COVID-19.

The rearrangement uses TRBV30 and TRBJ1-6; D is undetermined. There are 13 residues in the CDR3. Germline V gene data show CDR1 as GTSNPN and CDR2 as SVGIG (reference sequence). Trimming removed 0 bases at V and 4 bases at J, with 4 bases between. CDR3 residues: CAWSVHYNSPLHF. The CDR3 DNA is TGTGCCTGGAGTGTACATTATAATTCACCCCTCCACTTT.

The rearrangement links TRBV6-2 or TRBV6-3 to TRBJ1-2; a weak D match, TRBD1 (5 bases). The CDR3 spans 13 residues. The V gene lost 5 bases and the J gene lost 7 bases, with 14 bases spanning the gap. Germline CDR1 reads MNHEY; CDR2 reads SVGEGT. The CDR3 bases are TGTGCCAGCAGTGACACAGGCTCAAGTGGCTACACCTTC. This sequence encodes CASSDTGSSGYTF.

Here the CDR3 reads CASSPRTGRVTSGANVLTF. In DNA form, the CDR3 reads TGTGCCAGCAGTCCCCGGACAGGGAGGGTTACCTCTGGGGCCAACGTCCTGACTTTC. The rearrangement uses TRBV27 and TRBJ2-6; D perhaps matches TRBD1 (8 bases). Germline CDR1 reads MNHEY; CDR2 reads SMNVEV (reference sequence). The CDR3 covers 19 residues. Trimming removed 5 bases at V and 0 bases at J, with 20 bases between.

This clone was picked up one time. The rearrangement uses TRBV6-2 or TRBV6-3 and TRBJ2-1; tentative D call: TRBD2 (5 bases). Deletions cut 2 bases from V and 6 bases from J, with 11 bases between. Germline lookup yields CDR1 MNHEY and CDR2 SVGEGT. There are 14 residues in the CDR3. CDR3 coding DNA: TGTGCCAGCAGTTACGGCGGGTTGAGCAATGAGCAGTTCTTC. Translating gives CASSYGGLSNEQFF.

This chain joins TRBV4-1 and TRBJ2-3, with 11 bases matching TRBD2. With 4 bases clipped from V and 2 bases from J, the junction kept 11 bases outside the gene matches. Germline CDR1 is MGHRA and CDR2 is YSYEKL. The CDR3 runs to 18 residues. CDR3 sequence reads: CASSRKPGLAASTDTQYF. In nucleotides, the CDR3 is TGCGCCAGCAGCCGGAAACCGGGACTAGCGGCTTCCACAGATACGCAGTATTTT.

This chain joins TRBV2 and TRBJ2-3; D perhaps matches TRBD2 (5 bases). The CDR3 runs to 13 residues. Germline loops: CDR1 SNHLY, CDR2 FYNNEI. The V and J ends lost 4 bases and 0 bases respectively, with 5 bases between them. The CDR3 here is CASSGESTDTQYF. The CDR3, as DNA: TGTGCCAGCAGTGGGGAGAGCACAGATACGCAGTATTTT.

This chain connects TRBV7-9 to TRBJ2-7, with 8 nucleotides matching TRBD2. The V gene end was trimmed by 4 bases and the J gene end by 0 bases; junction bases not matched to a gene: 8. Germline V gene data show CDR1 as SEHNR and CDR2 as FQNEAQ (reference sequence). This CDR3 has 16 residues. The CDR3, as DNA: TGTGCCAGCAGCTCAAGCCAGCGGGAGAGCTCCTACGAGCAGTACGTC. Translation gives CASSSSQRESSYEQYV.

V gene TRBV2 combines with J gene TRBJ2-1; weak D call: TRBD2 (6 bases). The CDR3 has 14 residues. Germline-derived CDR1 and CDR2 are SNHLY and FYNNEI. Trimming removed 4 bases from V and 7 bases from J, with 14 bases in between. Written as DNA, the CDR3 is TGTGCCAGCAGTGCAAGGAGGGGAGGTAATGAGCAGTTCTTC. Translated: CASSARRGGNEQFF.

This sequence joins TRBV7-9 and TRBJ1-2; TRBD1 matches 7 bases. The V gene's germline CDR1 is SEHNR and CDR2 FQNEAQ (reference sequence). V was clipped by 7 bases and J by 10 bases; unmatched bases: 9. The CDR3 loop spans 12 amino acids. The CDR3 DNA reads TGTGCCAGCACCCGGGACAGCGTTTACTACACCTTC. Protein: CASTRDSVYYTF.

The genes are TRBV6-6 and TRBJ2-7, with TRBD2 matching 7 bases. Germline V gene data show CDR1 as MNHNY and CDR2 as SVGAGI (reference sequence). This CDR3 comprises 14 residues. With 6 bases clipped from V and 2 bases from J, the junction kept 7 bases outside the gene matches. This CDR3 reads CASSLSSGPYEQYV. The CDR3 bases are TGTGCCAGCAGCCTTTCTAGCGGACCCTACGAGCAGTACGTC.

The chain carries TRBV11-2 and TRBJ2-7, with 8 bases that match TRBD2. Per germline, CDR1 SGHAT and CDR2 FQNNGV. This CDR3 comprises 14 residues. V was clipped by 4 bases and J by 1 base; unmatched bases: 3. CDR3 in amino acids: CASSSRGGSYEQYV. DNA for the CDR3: TGTGCCAGCAGCTCTCGGGGGGGTTCCTACGAGCAGTACGTC.

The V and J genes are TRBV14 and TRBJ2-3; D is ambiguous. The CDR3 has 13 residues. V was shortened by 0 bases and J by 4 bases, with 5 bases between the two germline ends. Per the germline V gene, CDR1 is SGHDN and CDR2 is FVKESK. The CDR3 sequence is CASSQDLADTQYF. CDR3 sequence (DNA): TGTGCCAGCAGCCAAGATCTAGCAGATACGCAGTATTTT.

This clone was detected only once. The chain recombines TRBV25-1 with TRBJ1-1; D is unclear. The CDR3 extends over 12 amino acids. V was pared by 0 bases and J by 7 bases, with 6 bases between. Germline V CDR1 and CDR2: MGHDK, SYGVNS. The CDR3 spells CASSEYFGEAFF. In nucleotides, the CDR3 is TGTGCCAGCAGTGAATATTTCGGTGAAGCTTTCTTT.

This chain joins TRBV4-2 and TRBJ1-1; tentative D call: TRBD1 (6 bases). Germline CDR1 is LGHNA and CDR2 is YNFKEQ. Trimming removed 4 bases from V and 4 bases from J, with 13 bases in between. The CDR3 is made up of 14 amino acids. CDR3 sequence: CASSPGARGTEAFF. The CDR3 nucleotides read TGTGCCAGCAGCCCAGGGGCCAGGGGCACTGAAGCTTTCTTT.

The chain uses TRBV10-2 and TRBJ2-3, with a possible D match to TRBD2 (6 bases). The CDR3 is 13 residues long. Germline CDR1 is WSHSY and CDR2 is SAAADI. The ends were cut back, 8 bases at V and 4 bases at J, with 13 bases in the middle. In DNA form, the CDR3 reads TGCGCCAGCGGGGGGTCGAGGGCAGATACGCAGTATTTT. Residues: CASGGSRADTQYF.

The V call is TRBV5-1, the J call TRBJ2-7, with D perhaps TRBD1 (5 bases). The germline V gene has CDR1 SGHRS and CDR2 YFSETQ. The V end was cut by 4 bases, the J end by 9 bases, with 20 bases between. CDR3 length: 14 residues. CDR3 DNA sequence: TGCGCCAGCAGCCCCACAGGTGAGAGAGGATCGCAGTACTTC. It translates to CASSPTGERGSQYF.

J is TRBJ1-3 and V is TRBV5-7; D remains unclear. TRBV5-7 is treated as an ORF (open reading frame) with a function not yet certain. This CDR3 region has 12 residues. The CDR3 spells CGGKWPGNTIYF. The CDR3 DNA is TGTGGAGGGAAATGGCCCGGAAACACCATATATTTT.

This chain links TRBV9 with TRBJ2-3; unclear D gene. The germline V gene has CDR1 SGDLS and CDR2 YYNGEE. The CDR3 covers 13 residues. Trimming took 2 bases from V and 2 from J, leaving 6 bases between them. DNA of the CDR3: TGTGCCAGCAGCGTTGCGGACACAGATACGCAGTATTTT. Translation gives CASSVADTDTQYF. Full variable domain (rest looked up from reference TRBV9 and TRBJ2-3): DSGVTQTPKHLITATGQRVTLRCSPRSGDLSVYWYQQSLDQGLQFLIQYYNGEERAKGNILERFSAQQFPDLHSELNLSSLELGDSALYFCASSVADTDTQYFGPGTRLTVL.

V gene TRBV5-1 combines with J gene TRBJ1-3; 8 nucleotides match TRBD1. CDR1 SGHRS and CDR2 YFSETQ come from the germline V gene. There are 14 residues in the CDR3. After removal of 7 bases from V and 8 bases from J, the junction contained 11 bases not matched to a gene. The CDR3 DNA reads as TGCGCCAGCTCTCCTTCGGGGACAGGAGACACCATATATTTT. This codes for CASSPSGTGDTIYF.

In nucleotides, the CDR3 is TGTGCCAGTAGTCGGGGACATGCGGCCCCGGAGCAGTTCTTC. Encoded protein: CASSRGHAAPEQFF. The chain uses TRBV19 and TRBJ2-1; TRBD1 might be the D (6 bases). CDR1 and CDR2 from the germline V gene are LNHDA and SQIVND (reference sequence). This CDR3 contains 14 residues. Deletions cut 5 bases from V and 10 bases from J, with 18 bases between.

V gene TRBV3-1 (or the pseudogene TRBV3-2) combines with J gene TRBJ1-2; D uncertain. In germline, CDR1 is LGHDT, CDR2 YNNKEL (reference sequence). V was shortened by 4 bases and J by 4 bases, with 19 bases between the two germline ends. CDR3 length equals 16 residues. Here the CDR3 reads CASSPQDGSWGYGYTF. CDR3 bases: TGTGCCAGCAGCCCGCAAGATGGGAGTTGGGGCTATGGCTACACCTTC.